This passage covers 21 T cell receptor beta chains from one sample sequenced in a study of blood T cell repertoires in COVID-19. Method: immunoSEQ multiplex PCR; TCRdb's copy keeps in-frame clones and lacks some. The sample has 130,000 to 150,000 clones; roughly 86% are singletons. The material sequenced was peripheral blood. The receptors shown here come from a human donor in a cohort sampled during active COVID-19.

This clone occurred a few times. The chain joins TRBV7-2 to TRBJ2-1; 12 positions match TRBD2. The CDR3 has 15 residues. Per germline, CDR1 SGHTA and CDR2 FQGNSA. The J segment lost 8 bases and the V segment lost 2 bases, leaving 4 bases of the junction unmatched. The CDR3 nucleotides are TGTGCCAGCAGCTTAATGCTAGCGGGGGGGGATGAGCAGTTCTTC. Amino acid sequence: CASSLMLAGGDEQFF.

The CDR3 is CASSLGTENYEQYF. The DNA for the CDR3 is TGTGCCAGTAGCCTAGGGACAGAGAACTACGAGCAGTACTTC. The chain combines TRBV19 with TRBJ2-7; 7 positions agree with TRBD1. V trimming: 6 bases; J trimming: 3 bases; junction bases outside the gene matches: 8. The length of the CDR3 is 14 residues. Germline CDR1 is LNHDA and CDR2 is SQIVND (reference sequence).

The chain recombines TRBV19 with TRBJ1-3; tentatively, D is TRBD1 (6 bases). Germline loops: CDR1 LNHDA, CDR2 SQIVND (reference sequence). The CDR3 runs to 14 residues. Trimming shortened V by 6 bases and J by 2 bases, and 11 bases separated the two germline ends. CDR3 in amino acids: CASREQGAGNTIYF. DNA of the CDR3: TGTGCCAGTAGGGAACAGGGAGCTGGAAACACCATATATTTT.

This rearrangement joins TRBV5-4 to TRBJ2-1; 10 bases fit TRBD1. The CDR3 length is 16 residues. The germline CDR1 and CDR2 sequences are SGHNT and YYREEE (reference sequence). Trimming took 4 bases from V and 4 from J; bases not matched to a gene: 8. Written as DNA, the CDR3 is TGTGCCAGCAGCGGTTGGGGACAGGGGCGATACAATGAGCAGTTCTTC. Protein: CASSGWGQGRYNEQFF.

V usage is TRBV29-1 and J usage is TRBJ2-3; D is possibly TRBD1 (6 bases). Trimming removed 7 bases at V and 4 bases at J, with 12 bases between. CDR1 and CDR2 from the germline V gene are SQVTM and ANQGSEA. The CDR3 is 12 residues long. The CDR3 DNA reads TGCAGCGCCGTACAGGGAGCAGATACGCAGTATTTT. Amino acid sequence: CSAVQGADTQYF.

Turning to this clone: At one of its ends the junction is not consistent with the germline gene, which may arise from a read error. The chain couples TRBV7-7 to TRBJ1-2; D remains unclear. Germline V gene data show CDR1 as SSHAT and CDR2 as FNYEAQ (reference sequence). This CDR3 spans 13 amino acids. The CDR3 DNA sequence: TGTGCTAGCAGCCCCCTTTCAGCGGGTCGAGACACCTTC. It yields the protein CASSPLSAGRDTF.

The chain carries TRBV4-2 and TRBJ2-3; a weak D match, TRBD2 (5 bases). CDR3 size: 17 residues. Germline assignment: CDR1 LGHNA and CDR2 YNFKEQ. V gave up 3 bases and J gave up 2 bases, with 18 bases separating them. CDR3 sequence (DNA): TGTGCCAGCAGCCAGAATGACCCGGGAACAATCACAGATACGCAGTATTTT. This sequence encodes CASSQNDPGTITDTQYF.

This clone has just one count. The chain recombines TRBV7-9 with TRBJ2-7; TRBD1 is a possible D gene (5 bases). Trimming took 5 bases from V and 5 from J, leaving 16 bases between them. Germline-derived CDR1 and CDR2 are SEHNR and FQNEAQ (reference sequence). The CDR3 spans 14 residues. DNA of the CDR3: TGTGCCAGCAGCCCAGCGTTGGGGCAGAACGAGCAGTACTTC. Residues: CASSPALGQNEQYF.

This chain links TRBV3-1 (or the pseudogene TRBV3-2) with TRBJ2-2; 12 nucleotides align to TRBD2. J was trimmed by 4 bases and V by 0 bases; bases with no gene match: 6. This CDR3 has 18 amino acids. The germline V gene encodes CDR1 LGHDT and CDR2 YNNKEL (reference sequence). The CDR3 reads CASSQELAGGSGTGELFF. The CDR3 coding sequence is TGTGCCAGCAGCCAAGAACTAGCGGGAGGCTCTGGCACCGGGGAGCTGTTTTTT.

V usage is TRBV28 and J usage is TRBJ2-1; 7 bases match TRBD2. Trimming at V came to 8 bases and at J to 0 bases, leaving 10 bases not matched to a gene. The CDR3 has 16 amino acids. Germline loops: CDR1 MDHEN, CDR2 SYDVKM. The CDR3 here is CASYNPGRTSYNEQFF. As DNA, the CDR3 is TGTGCCAGCTATAACCCCGGGAGGACCTCCTACAATGAGCAGTTCTTC.

The chain carries TRBV29-1 and TRBJ1-5; tentatively, D is TRBD1 (6 bases). Germline assignment: CDR1 SQVTM and CDR2 ANQGSEA. The CDR3 totals 13 residues. V was pared by 4 bases and J by 6 bases, with 13 bases between. CDR3 protein: CSVAQGLGQPQHF. The CDR3 DNA reads TGCAGCGTTGCCCAGGGGCTGGGTCAGCCCCAGCATTTT.

This sequence joins TRBV11-3 and TRBJ2-1, with D perhaps TRBD2 (6 bases). The germline CDR1 and CDR2 sequences are SGHNT and YENEEA. V lost 4 bases to trimming and J lost 5 bases, with 15 bases between them. The CDR3 covers 15 residues. This CDR3 is CASSSNGAGNNEQFF. For the CDR3, the DNA is TGTGCCAGCAGCTCCAACGGAGCGGGCAACAATGAGCAGTTCTTC.

The chain combines TRBV27 with TRBJ2-2, with TRBD1 matching over 10 bases. The junction had 13 bases not matched to a gene; V was cut back by 2 bases and J by 1 base. CDR3 size: 20 residues. Germline lookup yields CDR1 MNHEY and CDR2 SMNVEV (reference sequence). CDR3 DNA: TGTGCCAGCAGTTTACGGCTAAGACCGGGACAGGGGCTGAACACCGGGGAGCTGTTTTTT. As protein: CASSLRLRPGQGLNTGELFF.

This clone was counted once. One end of the junction does not line up with germline, which may come from a read error. CDR3 bases: TGTGCCAGCAGCGTTGAACATTTC. It yields the protein CASSVEHF. The V and J genes are TRBV5-8 and TRBJ1-2; D gene ambiguous. The CDR3 loop spans 8 amino acids. CDR1 SGHTS and CDR2 YDEGEE come from the germline V gene.

Only one count was recorded for this clone. The chain couples TRBV4-3 to TRBJ2-1; 8 nucleotides match TRBD1. CDR1 and CDR2 (germline): LGHNA, YSLEER. V was clipped by 0 bases and J by 3 bases; unmatched bases: 4. The CDR3 spans 16 residues. CDR3 sequence reads: CASSQDRTGYYNEQFF. CDR3 sequence (DNA): TGCGCCAGCAGCCAAGACCGGACAGGGTACTACAATGAGCAGTTCTTC.

This clone occurred once. The gene calls are TRBV7-9 and TRBJ2-7; TRBD1 matches at 8 bases. Germline CDR1 is SEHNR and CDR2 is FQNEAQ (reference sequence). J was trimmed by 0 bases and V by 6 bases; bases with no gene match: 7. CDR3 length: 15 residues. CDR3: CASRDQGAFSYEQYF. The CDR3 bases are TGTGCCAGCAGAGACCAGGGGGCGTTCTCCTACGAGCAGTACTTC. The whole variable domain, filled in from reference TRBV7-9 and TRBJ2-7, reads DTGVSQNPRHKITKRGQNVTFRCDPISEHNRLYWYRQTLGQGPEFLTYFQNEAQLEKSRLLSDRFSAERPKGSFSTLEIQRTEQGDSAMYLCASRDQGAFSYEQYFGPGTRLTVT.

This clone appeared a single time. The V and J genes are TRBV2 and TRBJ2-1; D ambiguous. Germline-derived CDR1 and CDR2 are SNHLY and FYNNEI. The CDR3 runs 16 residues. V gave up 4 bases and J gave up 4 bases, with 17 bases separating them. The CDR3 DNA reads TGTGCCAGCAGTGTACAGAGAAATCTCTATTACAATGAGCAGTTCTTC. This translates into CASSVQRNLYYNEQFF.

This clone has just one count. V is TRBV2 and J is TRBJ2-5; D remains ambiguous. The germline V and J ends were trimmed by 4 bases and 2 bases, with 14 bases remaining between them. The V gene's germline CDR1 is SNHLY and CDR2 FYNNEI. CDR3 length: 15 amino acids. In DNA, the CDR3 is TGTGCCAGCAGTGTACAGCTCCTAACTCAAGAGACCCAGTACTTC. Its translation: CASSVQLLTQETQYF.

This clone was counted once. The chain recombines TRBV4-2 with TRBJ2-3, with D possibly TRBD2 on 6 matching bases. The V gene lost 2 bases and the J gene lost 2 bases, with 17 bases spanning the gap. Looked up from germline, CDR1 is LGHNA and CDR2 is YNFKEQ. The CDR3 has 17 amino acids. CDR3 coding DNA: TGTGCCAGCAGCCAAACGCCTACGACTAGAGCCACAGATACGCAGTATTTT. This encodes CASSQTPTTRATDTQYF.

CDR3 loop: CASSSPGGSLGGYTF. CDR3 coding DNA: TGTGCCAGCAGCTCCCCGGGAGGTAGCTTGGGTGGCTACACCTTC. The chain uses TRBV7-3 and TRBJ1-2; D not resolved. CDR1 is SGHTA and CDR2 is FQGTGA in the germline V gene. The CDR3 is 15 residues long. V lost 4 bases to trimming and J lost 7 bases, with 19 bases between them.

The V and J genes are TRBV4-3 and TRBJ2-7; 7 bases fit TRBD1. With V trimmed by 0 bases and J by 2 bases, 4 bases remained unmatched. This CDR3 spans 15 amino acids. Germline CDR1 reads LGHNA; CDR2 reads YSLEER. This chain's CDR3 is CASSQDNRGPYEQYF. The CDR3 DNA is TGCGCCAGCAGCCAAGATAACAGGGGCCCCTACGAGCAGTACTTC.